A selection of T cell receptor beta chains follows, all from one sample in a study of T cells in tuberculosis. Sequencing was performed with immunoSEQ multiplex PCR; in TCRdb, only in-frame clones are kept and a portion is missing. This sample has more than 35,000 clones; 90% to 95% occur once, and the top ten carry around 7%. The sequenced sample consisted of PBMCs. Receptors were obtained from a donor between 10 and 35 years old with latent tuberculosis or without tuberculosis infection. Each CDR3 is given with its conserved first and last residue. The size field is filled for only some rows; it gives once, few, many or a size class.

clone size: NA
J gene: TRBJ1-5
V gene: TRBV25-1
CDR3 protein: CASSESRLRRASNQPQHF

clone size: NA
J gene: TRBJ2-5
V gene: TRBV6-1
CDR3 protein: CASSDLRGPQETQYF

clone size: NA
J gene: TRBJ2-7
V gene: TRBV6-1
CDR3 protein: CASSRTSGRYEQYF

clone size: NA
J gene: TRBJ2-7
V gene: TRBV2
CDR3 protein: CATLSGDSYEQYF

clone size: once
J gene: TRBJ2-2
V gene: TRBV29-1
CDR3 protein: CSVLSGDNTGELFF

clone size: NA
J gene: TRBJ1-2
V gene: TRBV5-4
CDR3 protein: CASSFESTLTGGYTF

clone size: NA
J gene: TRBJ2-3
V gene: TRBV15
CDR3 protein: CATSSGGEVTQYF

clone size: NA
J gene: TRBJ1-2
V gene: TRBV25-1
CDR3 protein: CASSFPGDGYTF

clone size: NA
J gene: TRBJ2-5
V gene: TRBV5-4
CDR3 protein: CASSFGMGGLAGQETQYF

clone size: NA
J gene: TRBJ2-3
V gene: TRBV29-1
CDR3 protein: CSVGVGALTDTQYF

clone size: NA
J gene: TRBJ1-1
V gene: TRBV18
CDR3 protein: CASSGDTEAFF

clone size: NA
J gene: TRBJ2-7
V gene: TRBV29-1
CDR3 protein: CSAGTGTSYEQYF

clone size: NA
J gene: TRBJ2-2
V gene: TRBV29-1
CDR3 protein: CSVGDRGRYTGELFF

clone size: NA
J gene: TRBJ2-7
V gene: TRBV11-2
CDR3 protein: CASSLDITYEQYF

clone size: NA
J gene: TRBJ1-2
V gene: TRBV19
CDR3 protein: CASSILGRAYGYTF

clone size: NA
J gene: TRBJ1-1
V gene: TRBV5-5
CDR3 protein: CASSSGQRSTEAFF

clone size: NA
J gene: TRBJ2-7
V gene: TRBV23-1
CDR3 protein: CASSDPGQGTEQYF

clone size: NA
J gene: TRBJ1-1
V gene: TRBV4-1
CDR3 protein: CASSQPQMMNTEAFF

clone size: NA
J gene: TRBJ2-7
V gene: TRBV7-2
CDR3 protein: CASSGIPGQIYYEQYF

clone size: NA
J gene: TRBJ1-4
V gene: TRBV6-1
CDR3 protein: CASSSDEKLFF

clone size: NA
J gene: TRBJ1-6
V gene: TRBV19
CDR3 protein: CASTRDSSPLHF

clone size: NA
J gene: TRBJ2-7
V gene: TRBV30
CDR3 protein: CAWSVIPSYEQYF

clone size: NA
J gene: TRBJ2-7
V gene: TRBV7-2
CDR3 protein: CASSWAEAGGPGYEQYF

clone size: NA
J gene: TRBJ1-1
V gene: TRBV6-5
CDR3 protein: CASSLQGSTEAFF

clone size: NA
J gene: TRBJ2-3
V gene: TRBV19
CDR3 protein: CASSILAADTQYF

clone size: once
J gene: TRBJ1-2
V gene: TRBV6-4
CDR3 protein: CASSDSGQFNYGYTF

clone size: NA
J gene: TRBJ1-1
V gene: TRBV30
CDR3 protein: CAWVGGMDTEAFF

clone size: NA
J gene: TRBJ2-5
V gene: TRBV9
CDR3 protein: CASSVRDFQETQYF

clone size: NA
J gene: TRBJ1-4
V gene: TRBV9
CDR3 protein: CASSKTSPPEKLFF

clone size: NA
J gene: TRBJ1-2
V gene: TRBV10-3
CDR3 protein: CAISDGFGVGGHGYTF

clone size: NA
J gene: TRBJ1-3
V gene: TRBV5-1
CDR3 protein: CASSYDSSGNTIYF

clone size: NA
J gene: TRBJ2-7
V gene: TRBV4-2
CDR3 protein: CASSQGLGQGGYEQYF

clone size: NA
J gene: TRBJ1-1
V gene: TRBV30
CDR3 protein: CAWTPLGGNTEAFF

clone size: NA
J gene: TRBJ1-1
V gene: TRBV6-5
CDR3 protein: CASGRGGNTEAFF

clone size: NA
J gene: TRBJ1-2
V gene: TRBV5-6
CDR3 protein: CASSSTGVAGYTF

clone size: NA
J gene: TRBJ1-6
V gene: TRBV30
CDR3 protein: CAWSKIGAGDNSPLHF

clone size: NA
J gene: TRBJ1-1
V gene: TRBV6-5
CDR3 protein: CASSYLQSQAEAFF

clone size: NA
J gene: TRBJ2-1
V gene: TRBV9
CDR3 protein: CASSVNQNTYNEQFF

clone size: NA
J gene: TRBJ2-2
V gene: TRBV4-2
CDR3 protein: CASSQTGQGAGTGELFF

clone size: NA
J gene: TRBJ2-1
V gene: TRBV10-3
CDR3 protein: CAIRDREDGSSYNEQFF

clone size: NA
J gene: TRBJ1-1
V gene: TRBV5-1
CDR3 protein: CASSSEQIMNTEAFF

clone size: NA
J gene: TRBJ1-1
V gene: TRBV29-1
CDR3 protein: CSVETAEAFF

clone size: NA
J gene: TRBJ2-3
V gene: TRBV10-1
CDR3 protein: CASSESAGGPTDTQYF

clone size: NA
J gene: TRBJ1-5
V gene: TRBV6-5
CDR3 protein: CASSYSILGADQPQHF

clone size: NA
J gene: TRBJ1-3
V gene: TRBV7-2
CDR3 protein: CASSFFKGEGNTIYF

clone size: once
J gene: TRBJ1-2
V gene: TRBV9
CDR3 protein: CASSAGTDPRIYGYTF

clone size: NA
J gene: TRBJ2-4
V gene: TRBV19
CDR3 protein: CASSRLAGGRGDIQYF

clone size: NA
J gene: TRBJ1-5
V gene: TRBV19
CDR3 protein: CASSGRGAGNQPQHF

clone size: once
J gene: TRBJ2-2
V gene: TRBV28
CDR3 protein: CASSLWEGSSTGELFF